This record looks at one T cell receptor beta chain sequence and its context. These data belong to a study of follicular helper T cells after annual influenza vaccination. On the study more broadly: Across the 2013-2014, 2014-2015 and 2015-2016 vaccination seasons, some subjects were resampled.

V was clipped by 4 bases and J by 1 base, with 14 bases between them. The CDR3 spans 15 residues. CDR1 SGHRS and CDR2 YFSETQ come from the germline V gene. Assay used: immunoSEQ multiplex PCR; TCRdb lists only in-frame clones, some missing. Of approximately 8,500 clones listed, approximately 85% are singletons. Time point reported: 2015-2016 season, 7 days after influenza vaccination. Subjects lived in the community and lacked influenza vaccine within the prior 6 months. The chain couples TRBV5-1 to TRBJ1-1, with unresolved D. This TCR was sampled from an adult who received the influenza vaccine. Sequenced here: CXCR5+ CD38- circulating T follicular helper cells from blood, sampled 7 days after influenza vaccination. Subset indicated: circulating Tfh, non-naive CD4+CXCR5+PD-1+ (ICOS+CD38+ or ICOS-CD38-). The CDR3 reads CASSPFWGTNTEAFF. The CDR3, as DNA: TGCGCCAGCAGCCCCTTCTGGGGAACGAACACTGAAGCTTTCTTT.